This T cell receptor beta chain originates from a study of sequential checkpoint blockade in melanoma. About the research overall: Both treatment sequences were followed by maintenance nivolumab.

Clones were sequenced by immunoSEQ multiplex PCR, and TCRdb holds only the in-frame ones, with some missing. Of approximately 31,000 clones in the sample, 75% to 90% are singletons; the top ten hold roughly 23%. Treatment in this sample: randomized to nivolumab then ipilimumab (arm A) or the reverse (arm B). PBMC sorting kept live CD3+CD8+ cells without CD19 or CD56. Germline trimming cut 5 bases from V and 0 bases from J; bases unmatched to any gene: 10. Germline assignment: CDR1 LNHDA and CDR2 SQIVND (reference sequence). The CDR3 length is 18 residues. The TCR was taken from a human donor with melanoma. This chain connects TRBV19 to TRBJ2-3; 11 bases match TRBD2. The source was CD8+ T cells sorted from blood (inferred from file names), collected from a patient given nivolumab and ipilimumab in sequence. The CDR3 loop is CASSPLGLAEISTDTQYF. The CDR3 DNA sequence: TGTGCCAGTAGTCCCTTGGGACTAGCGGAAATCAGCACAGATACGCAGTATTTT. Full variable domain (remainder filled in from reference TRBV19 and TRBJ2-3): DGGITQSPKYLFRKEGQNVTLSCEQNLNHDAMYWYRQDPGQGLRLIYYSQIVNDFQKGDIAEGYSVSREKKESFPLTVTSAQKNPTAFYLCASSPLGLAEISTDTQYFGPGTRLTVL.